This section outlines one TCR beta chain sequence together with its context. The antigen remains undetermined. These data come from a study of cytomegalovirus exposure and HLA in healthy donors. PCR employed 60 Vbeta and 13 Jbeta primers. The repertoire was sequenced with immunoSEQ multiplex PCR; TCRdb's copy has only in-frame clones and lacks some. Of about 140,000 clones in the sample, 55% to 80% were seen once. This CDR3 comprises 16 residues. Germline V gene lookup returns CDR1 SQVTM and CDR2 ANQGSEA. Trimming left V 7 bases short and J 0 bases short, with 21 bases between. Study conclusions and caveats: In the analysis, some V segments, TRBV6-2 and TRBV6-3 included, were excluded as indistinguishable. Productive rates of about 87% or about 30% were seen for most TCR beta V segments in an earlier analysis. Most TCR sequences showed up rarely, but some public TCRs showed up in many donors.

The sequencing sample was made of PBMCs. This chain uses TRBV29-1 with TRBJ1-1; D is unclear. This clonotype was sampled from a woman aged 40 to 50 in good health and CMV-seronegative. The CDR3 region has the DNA TGCAGCGCCCTGAGCGGGCCCCAGAGAATGAACACTGAAGCTTTCTTT. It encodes CSALSGPQRMNTEAFF.